This T cell receptor beta chain was recovered during a study of T cell changes during pregnancy in multiple sclerosis. Data came from immunoSEQ multiplex PCR; TCRdb stores just in-frame clones and leaves some out. Among about 130,000 clones listed, around 97% were seen once. Germline V gives CDR1 ENHRY, CDR2 SYGVKD. V was cut by 0 bases and J by 6 bases, with 15 bases left in between. The CDR3 length is 15 residues. This sequence joins TRBV10-3 and TRBJ2-7; possibly TRBD1 for D (6 bases). The source is a female donor with multiple sclerosis, enrolled in a pregnancy study. The source was peripheral blood, collected after pregnancy. The CDR3 DNA reads as TGTGCCATCAGTGAGTCCGGCATGACAGGTCCCGAGCAGTACTTC. Encoded protein: CAISESGMTGPEQYF.